This T cell receptor beta chain stems from a study of CD8 T cells in Susac syndrome. Turning to the study itself: When their blood was taken, the Susac syndrome patients had either not yet had any therapy, were taking corticosteroids, or were taking intravenous immunoglobulin alone.

TCR beta sequences were obtained from blood CD8+ and CD4+ T cells. This clonotype has a single count. An input of 0.5 to 1 ug of RNA was subjected to reverse transcription using random hexamers. TCR beta CDR3 was amplified by immunoSEQ multiplex PCR. This amplification extended across 54 Vbeta and 13 Jbeta segments. One entry per CDR3 protein, called by TCRdb with MiXCR from the immunoSEQ multiplex PCR reads. There are approximately 260,000 distinct CDR3 sequences in the sample; about 95% occur only once, and roughly 0.1% lies in the top ten. Losses at the gene ends were 8 bases for V and 5 bases for J; bases not matched to a gene: 10. CDR1 and CDR2 (germline): SEHNR, FQNEAQ (reference sequence). The CDR3 is made up of 14 amino acids.

Sequenced material: CD4+ T cells from PBMCs. The chain links TRBV7-9 to TRBJ2-5, with TRBD1 matching over 8 bases. This TCR was sampled from a human donor with Susac syndrome. CDR3 region: CASDGQGGWETQYF. In DNA, the CDR3 is TGTGCCAGCGACGGACAGGGAGGTTGGGAGACCCAGTACTTC.